Below, 9 T cell receptor beta chains from the same sample are listed, as sequenced in a study of control samples from healthy donors and cancer patients. Measured with immunoSEQ multiplex PCR; TCRdb has only the in-frame clones, and not every one. Counted here are tens of thousands of clones, roughly 85% occurring once; the ten biggest clones make up over 4.5%. The material sequenced was blood. Receptor source: a man between 35 and 55 years old in good health.

The rearrangement uses TRBV6-2 or TRBV6-3 and TRBJ1-4; 8 nucleotides match TRBD1. J gave up 8 bases and V 6 bases, and 8 bases lay outside the gene matches. The CDR3 totals 14 residues. CDR1 and CDR2 (germline): MNHEY, SVGEGT. For the CDR3, the DNA is TGTGCCAGCAGCCCAGGGGGCTCAGGAGAAAAACTGTTTTTT. It translates to CASSPGGSGEKLFF.

The CDR3 region is CASTPDRGGYNEQFF. The CDR3 DNA is TGTGCCAGCACCCCCGATCGGGGGGGCTACAATGAGCAGTTCTTC. The genes are TRBV27 and TRBJ2-1; TRBD2 matches 8 bases. CDR1 MNHEY and CDR2 SMNVEV come from the germline V gene (reference sequence). The ends lost 7 bases at V and 3 bases at J; junction bases unmatched: 8. The CDR3 contains 15 residues.

The chain links TRBV19 to TRBJ2-1; 10 positions agree with TRBD2. Germline trimming cut 4 bases from V and 7 bases from J; bases unmatched to any gene: 10. This CDR3 has 16 amino acids. Germline CDR1 is LNHDA and CDR2 is SQIVND (reference sequence). In DNA, the CDR3 is TGTGCCAGTAGTAGGGATCGAGCTAGCGGGAGAAATGAGCAGTTCTTC. Amino acid sequence: CASSRDRASGRNEQFF.

The gene calls are TRBV7-8 and TRBJ1-2; TRBD1 matches 7 bases. Looked up from germline, CDR1 is SGHVS and CDR2 is FQNEAQ. This CDR3 has 14 residues. V lost 6 bases and J lost 2; bases outside the gene matches: 6. The CDR3 spells CASSFAGQNYGYTF. The CDR3 region has the DNA TGTGCCAGCAGTTTCGCGGGACAGAACTATGGCTACACCTTC.

V and J are TRBV5-1 and TRBJ1-1; 10 bases are shared with TRBD1. Looked up from germline, CDR1 is SGHRS and CDR2 is YFSETQ. The V gene end was trimmed by 4 bases and the J gene end by 1 base; junction bases not matched to a gene: 7. This CDR3 contains 16 residues. In DNA, the CDR3 is TGCGCCAGCAGCAAGACCGGGACAGGGGCGAACACTGAAGCTTTCTTT. It translates to CASSKTGTGANTEAFF.

The V and J genes are TRBV6-2 or TRBV6-3 and TRBJ2-3; TRBD1 matches at 9 bases. Germline V gene data show CDR1 as MNHEY and CDR2 as SVGEGT. V trimming: 5 bases; J trimming: 1 base; junction bases outside the gene matches: 4. The CDR3 contains 15 residues. CDR3 DNA: TGTGCCAGCAGTCAGGACAGGGGAGGCACAGATACGCAGTATTTT. Translation: CASSQDRGGTDTQYF.

This clone was recorded a few times. V is TRBV5-6 and J is TRBJ2-5; TRBD1 or TRBD2 may be the D gene (5 bases each). Deletions cut 5 bases from V and 5 bases from J, with 19 bases between. Per the germline V gene, CDR1 is SGHDT and CDR2 is YYEEEE. CDR3 size: 15 residues. In DNA form, the CDR3 reads TGTGCCAGCAGGGTTAGAGAGGGGATTGTGGAGACCCAGTACTTC. This gives the protein CASRVREGIVETQYF. The full variable domain, its missing parts supplied by reference TRBV5-6 and TRBJ2-5, is DAGVTQSPTHLIKTRGQQVTLRCSPKSGHDTVSWYQQALGQGPQFIFQYYEEEERQRGNFPDRFSGHQFPNYSSELNVNALLLGDSALYLCASRVREGIVETQYFGPGTRLLVL.

The chain joins TRBV18 to TRBJ1-5, with no clear D. Germline V CDR1 and CDR2: KGHSH, LQKENI. This CDR3 spans 13 amino acids. V lost 3 bases to trimming and J lost 5 bases, with 8 bases between them. The CDR3 DNA follows: TGTGCCAGCTCACCGGTGGGAGATCAGCCCCAGCATTTT. This codes for CASSPVGDQPQHF. The variable domain in full, with the rest retrieved from reference TRBV18 and TRBJ1-5, is NAGVMQNPRHLVRRRGQEARLRCSPMKGHSHVYWYRQLPEEGLKFMVYLQKENIIDESGMPKERFSAEFPKEGPSILRIQQVVRGDSAAYFCASSPVGDQPQHFGDGTRLSIL.

This rearrangement joins TRBV7-3 to TRBJ2-7; 7 bases map to TRBD2. Unmatched junction bases numbered 12, after V lost 1 base and J lost 6 bases. This CDR3 is 16 amino acids long. Germline assignment: CDR1 SGHTA and CDR2 FQGTGA. The chain's CDR3 is CASSLSGTKGAREQYF. CDR3 DNA: TGTGCCAGCAGCTTAAGTGGGACTAAGGGCGCTCGCGAGCAGTACTTC. Full variable domain (remainder filled in from reference TRBV7-3 and TRBJ2-7): GAGVSQTPSNKVTEKGKYVELRCDPISGHTALYWYRQSLGQGPEFLIYFQGTGAADDSGLPNDRFFAVRPEGSVSTLKIQRTERGDSAVYLCASSLSGTKGAREQYFGPGTRLTVT.